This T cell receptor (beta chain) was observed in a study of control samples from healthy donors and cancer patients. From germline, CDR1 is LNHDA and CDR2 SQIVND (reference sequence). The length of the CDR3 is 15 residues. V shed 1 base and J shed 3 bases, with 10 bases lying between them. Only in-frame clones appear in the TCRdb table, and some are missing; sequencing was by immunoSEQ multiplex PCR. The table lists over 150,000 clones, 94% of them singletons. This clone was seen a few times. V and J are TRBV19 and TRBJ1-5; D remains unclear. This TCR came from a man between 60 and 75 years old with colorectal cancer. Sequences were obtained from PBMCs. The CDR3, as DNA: TGTGCCAGTAGTATAGGTGGGTCCTTCAATCAGCCCCAGCATTTT. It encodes CASSIGGSFNQPQHF.